The T cell receptor (beta chain) described here comes from a study of blood T cells in healthy people across ages (dated by TCRdb to about 2015). The study in broad terms: In model experiments, roughly one uniquely barcoded TCR beta cDNA molecule per two T cells was captured by template switching. To avoid experimental bias, donors of different ages were distributed randomly across sequencing lanes. Donors were grouped into four age groups: young (average approximately 16 years), middle-aged (about 38), aged (62) and long-lived (approximately 78). Using the same blood draw, the study looked at two additional independent replicas of 1 million unique cDNA reads for two donors, one aged 18 to 29 and the other aged 80 or older. Age-related changes in TCR beta repertoire diversity were measured in the study by deep sequencing normalized with unique cDNA molecular identifiers. Beyond this particular receptor, the publication reports: The long-lived group showed more naive CD4+ T cells, fewer expanded clones and increased TCR diversity than the aged group, suggesting age selection. The CMV infection status of donors was not known, potentially confounding age-related changes in expanded clonotypes. Estimates of total diversity based on one million sequenced T cells were regarded as lower bounds and as underestimates. As age increased, observed TCR beta diversity per million T cells dropped in a roughly linear way, and a significant reduction was already evident by age 40. Since profiling was done on bulk unsorted PBMCs, naive and antigen-experienced compartments could not be conclusively compared. There was a strong correlation between observed TCR beta diversity and the percentage of naive T cells measured by flow cytometry.

The CDR3 spans 17 residues, from the cysteine through the phenylalanine. CDR3 DNA is the only sequence kept; it has 51 bases, read in frame from the first base. Based on the germline V gene (reference sequence), the CDR1 and CDR2 sequences are DFQATT and SNEGSKA. Donors were a few dozen systemically healthy Caucasian individuals from Russia aged roughly 6 to 100 years. Around 10 milliliters of peripheral blood were collected from each donor into EDTA-treated Vacutainer tubes. Ficoll-Paque density-gradient centrifugation was used to isolate PBMCs, with at least 6 million obtained per sample. Trizol reagent was used to extract total RNA from the PBMCs, yielding at least 5.5 micrograms per sample. Naive CD45RAhigh/CD27high T cell percentages were measured by flow cytometry on a PBMC aliquot from every donor. As regards this clonotype: Its antigen has not been determined. No base quality values were provided; no much bigger clone lies one nucleotide off.

Library creation used 5' RACE. The sample was run on an Illumina HiSeq 2500. The second PCR ran for about 6 to 11 cycles and used a J-beta primer mix along with a sample-barcoded 5' primer. A unique molecular identifier was introduced onto each TCR beta cDNA molecule by a template-switch 5' adaptor carrying 12 random nucleotides. Each sample yielded at least 2.5 million CDR3-containing paired-end reads. All of the RNA was converted into first-strand cDNA using the Mint cDNA synthesis kit, with a TRBC-specific oligonucleotide serving as the primer. Following uracil-DNA glycosylase treatment, a first 18-cycle PCR with universal primers M1SS and BC2_uni_R was performed on all cDNA. In the source study's methods: For normalization, 1 million high-quality reads were randomly selected from each sample, with every read carrying a distinct molecular identifier. Instead of being binned into consensus sequences, reads with shared molecular identifiers were discarded. MiTCR, run with a Q25 quality threshold and the strictest error-elimination algorithm, handled CDR3 identification, clonotype clustering and error correction. A nonparametric unseen species model with Euler transformation was used to estimate lower-bound total TCR beta diversity. The raw public data were reprocessed by TCRdb itself: fastp quality trimming at Q25, MiXCR clonotype calling, in-frame beta chains only. Records with the same CDR3 protein are collapsed into one entry carrying the most frequent genes and DNA. What appears here as the V and J calls and clone size reflects TCRdb's work, not the paper's. This sample gives about 640,000 distinct CDR3 sequences in total; under 65% of them show up just once. The leading ten clones occupy more than 35% of the sample.

The chain was built from TRBV20-1 and TRBJ2-4; 9 of the junction bases match TRBD2. The J call may be incorrect, as the DNA end agrees better with TRBJ2-5. Sequenced input: blood. The receptor was derived from a man in his 60s in good health. CDR3 loop: CSASKVAGALFGETQYF. The DNA sequence is as follows: TGCAGTGCCTCCAAAGTAGCGGGGGCCCTCTTCGGAGAGACCCAGTACTTC.